The present T cell receptor beta chain was sequenced within a study of blood T cell repertoires in COVID-19. On the study more broadly: From T cells, B-cell-depleted T cells, or PBMCs came the material, which was cDNA or gDNA.

Repertoires were generated with immunoSEQ multiplex PCR, while TCRdb's copy carries only in-frame clones and drops some. Altogether 200,000 or so clones are present, 89% being singletons, with the ten largest covering roughly 8.1%. Cohort placement rested on clinical history that participants reported themselves. Recovery among Cohort 3 donors was established by two negative PCRs, clearance, or symptom resolution. The source is a woman under 30 who had recovered from COVID-19. Material: PBMCs or T cells enriched from blood (not recorded which).

This CDR3 reads CASSLRGFRELFF. The CDR3 nucleotides read TGTGCCAGCAGTCTACGAGGGTTCAGGGAGCTGTTTTTT. The chain uses TRBV3-1 (or the pseudogene TRBV3-2) and TRBJ2-2, with D possibly matching TRBD2 (5 bases). V lost 6 bases, J lost 9 bases, and 14 bases lay in between. CDR3 length equals 13 residues. Per germline, CDR1 LGHDT and CDR2 YNNKEL (reference sequence).